This T cell receptor (beta chain) appears in the sequencing data of a study of blood T cells in healthy people across ages. The authors ran a second PCR of about 6 to 11 cycles using a sample-barcoded 5' primer and a J-beta primer mix. The template-switch adaptor, which had 12 random nucleotides, put a tag on each cDNA molecule. TCRdb reanalysed the 5' RACE reads using MiXCR and keeps one entry per CDR3 protein. Of roughly 1,800,000 distinct CDR3 sequences in the sample, less than 50% were seen once. The CDR3 contains 14 residues. Germline assignment: CDR1 ENHRY and CDR2 SYGVKD. V gave up 5 bases and J gave up 2 bases; unmatched junction bases: 3. Healthy Russian Caucasian donors spanned ages 6 to 90 years. Peripheral blood was drawn, about 10 milliliters per donor. Isolated PBMCs totaled at least 7 million in each sample. This clonotype was observed a few times.

Sequences were obtained from blood. The TCR sequence derives from a woman aged 35 to 49 in good health. The chain carries TRBV10-3 and TRBJ2-7; 10 bases agree with TRBD1. The CDR3 coding sequence is TGTGCCATCAGTAACGGACAGGGGGCCTACGAGCAGTACTTC. As protein: CAISNGQGAYEQYF.